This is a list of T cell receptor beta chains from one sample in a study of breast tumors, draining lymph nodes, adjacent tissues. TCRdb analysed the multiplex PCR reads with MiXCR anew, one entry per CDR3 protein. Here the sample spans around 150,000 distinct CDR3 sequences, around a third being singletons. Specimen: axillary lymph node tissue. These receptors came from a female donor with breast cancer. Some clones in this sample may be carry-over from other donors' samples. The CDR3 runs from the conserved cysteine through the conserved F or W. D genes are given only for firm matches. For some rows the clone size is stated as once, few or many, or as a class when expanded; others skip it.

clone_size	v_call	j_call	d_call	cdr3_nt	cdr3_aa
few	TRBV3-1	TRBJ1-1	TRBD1	TGTGCCAGCAGCCGGGGGACAGAAACTGAAGCTTTCTTT	CASSRGTETEAFF
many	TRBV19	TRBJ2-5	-	TGTGCCAGTAGCGGACGGCGTCGAGAGACCCAGTACTTC	CASSGRRRETQYF
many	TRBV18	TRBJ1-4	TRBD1	TGTGCCAGCTCATCGGGCGGGACAGCTAATGAAAAACTGTTTTTT	CASSSGGTANEKLFF
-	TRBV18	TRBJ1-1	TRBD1	TGTGCCAGCTCACCTTTGTCTTCGGAGGGACAGAAAGCTTTCTTT	CASSPLSSEGQKAFF
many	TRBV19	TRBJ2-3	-	TGTGCCAGTAGTCCGAACAGGGTAGTTAAAGATACGCAGTATTTT	CASSPNRVVKDTQYF
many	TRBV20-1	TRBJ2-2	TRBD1	TGCAGTGCTAGAGATTGGGGGACAGGGGAGGCCGGGGAGCTGTTTTTT	CSARDWGTGEAGELFF
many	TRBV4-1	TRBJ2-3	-	TGCGCCAGCAGCCAAGTTGGGAATACAGATACGCAGTATTTT	CASSQVGNTDTQYF
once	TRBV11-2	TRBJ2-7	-	TGTGCCAGCAGCTTAAGGGACGGGGACCACGAGCAGTGCTTC	CASSLRDGDHEQCF
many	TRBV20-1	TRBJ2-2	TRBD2	TGCAGTGCTAGAGCGCCTAGCGGGGGAATAACCGGGGAGCTGTTTTTT	CSARAPSGGITGELFF
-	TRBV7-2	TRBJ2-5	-	TGTGCCAGCAGCCGAAAGGGGCAAGAGACCCAGTACTTC	CASSRKGQETQYF
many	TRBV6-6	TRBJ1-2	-	TGTGCCAGCAGTGCCGGAGAGCACTATGGCTACACCTTC	CASSAGEHYGYTF
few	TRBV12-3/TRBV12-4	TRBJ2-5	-	TGTGCCAGCAGTTGGGGGGGAGGAAGGGGGGGGGGAGAGACCCAGTACTTC	CASSWGGGRGGGETQYF
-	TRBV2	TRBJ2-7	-	-	CAMYFCASSRQGRSYEQYF
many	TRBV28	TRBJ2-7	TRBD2	TGTGCCAGCTCCCAAAGCGGGGGACCCTACGAGCAGTACTTC	CASSQSGGPYEQYF
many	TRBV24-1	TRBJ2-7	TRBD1	TGTGCCACCAGTGATCCGGGACAGGGGGCCCACGAGCAGTACTTC	CATSDPGQGAHEQYF
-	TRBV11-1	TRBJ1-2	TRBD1	TGTGCCAGCAGCTCCATCGACAGGACAGGGGCAGGCGGCTACACCTTC	CASSSIDRTGAGGYTF
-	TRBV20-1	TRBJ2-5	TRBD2	TGCAGTGCTAAGAGGACTAGCGGGAACCTTCAAGAGACCCAGTACTTC	CSAKRTSGNLQETQYF
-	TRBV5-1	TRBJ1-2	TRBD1	TGCGCCAGCAGCGGGGGGACAGGGGGCTATGGCTACACCTTC	CASSGGTGGYGYTF
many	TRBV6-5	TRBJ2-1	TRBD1	TGTGCCAGCAGTTACCCAAAAACAGGGGGAGGCTGGAATGAGCAGTTCTTC	CASSYPKTGGGWNEQFF
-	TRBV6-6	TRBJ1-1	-	TGTGCCAGCAGCCCCCTTAGTGGGGGCATGAACACTGAAGCTTTCTTT	CASSPLSGGMNTEAFF
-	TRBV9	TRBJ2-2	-	TGTGCCAGCAGCGTAGTGGGCCTAAACGCCGGGGAGCCGTTTTTT	CASSVVGLNAGEPFF
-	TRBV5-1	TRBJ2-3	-	TGCGCCAGCCCCCGGGGGGCCGGCCGGGGGTCTTTGGATACGCAGTATTTT	CASPRGAGRGSLDTQYF
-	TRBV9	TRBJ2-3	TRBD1	TGTGCCAGCAGCGGAAAGGGGGCTAGGTCCTACAATGAGCAGTATTTT	CASSGKGARSYNEQYF
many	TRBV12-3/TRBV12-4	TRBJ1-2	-	TGTGCCAGCAGTGCGACAGGAGGTGGCTACACCTTC	CASSATGGGYTF
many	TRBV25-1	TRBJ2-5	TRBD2	TGTGCCAGCAGTAAAGGACTAGCGGGGGTCCAAGAGACCCAGTACTTC	CASSKGLAGVQETQYF
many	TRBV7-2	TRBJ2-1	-	TGTGCCAGCAGCTTAGAAATCCCGAGCTCCTACAATGAGCAGTTCTTC	CASSLEIPSSYNEQFF
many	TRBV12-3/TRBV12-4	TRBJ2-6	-	TGTGCCAGCAGTTTAAATCCCGGCTCTGGGGCCAACGTCCTGACTTTC	CASSLNPGSGANVLTF
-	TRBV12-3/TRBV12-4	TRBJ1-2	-	TGTGCCAGCAGTTTCCGGGGGGAAGGGACCTTC	CASSFRGEGTF
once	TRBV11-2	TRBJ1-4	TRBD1	TGTGCCAGCAGCTTATACGGACAGGGGAGGTTGTTGGTTGAAAAACTGTTTTTT	CASSLYGQGRLLVEKLFF